One sample yielded the 10 T cell receptor beta chains listed below, sequenced in a study of tumor and adjacent non-tumor tissue in lung cancer. Three rounds of nested PCR, following a modified ARM-PCR protocol, produced the TCRbeta library. TCRdb independently ran MiXCR on the multiplex PCR reads; one entry per CDR3 protein. The data show some 84,000 distinct CDR3 sequences, roughly three fifths seen once. The template was RNA from unsorted bulk tissue. The sequencing input was lung tumor tissue. The receptors here all came from a man in his 70s with non-small cell lung cancer.

This clonotype was recorded at least ten times. A read error may be the cause here, since a much bigger clone is one base away. J is TRBJ2-3 and V is TRBV29-1, with a weak D call TRBD2 (6 bases). The V and J ends lost 4 bases and 5 bases respectively, with 16 bases between them. The germline V gene has CDR1 SQVTM and CDR2 ANQGSEA. The CDR3 is made up of 14 amino acids. This chain's CDR3 is CSVALRRGQDTQYF. The DNA of the CDR3 is TGCAGCGTTGCCCTCCGGAGGGGCCAAGATACGCAGTATTTT.

This clonotype was counted ten times or more. The chain carries TRBV4-1 and TRBJ2-3; D is perhaps TRBD1 (6 bases). This CDR3 comprises 18 residues. The V and J ends lost 4 bases and 1 base respectively, with 21 bases between them. Germline CDR1 and CDR2: MGHRA and YSYEKL. The CDR3, as DNA: TGCGCCAGCAGCCTCACCGTCGGTAGGGGGAGAGGCACAGATACGCAGTATTTT. It translates to CASSLTVGRGRGTDTQYF.

To note about this clonotype: Without the conserved terminal phenylalanine or tryptophan, this CDR3 likely stems from a read error. V and J are TRBV6-5 and TRBJ1-2; D is ambiguous. CDR1 and CDR2 from the germline V gene are MNHEY and SVGAGI. V was shortened by 4 bases and J by 7 bases, with 13 bases between the two germline ends. The CDR3 covers 13 residues. The CDR3 protein is CASSWVSRLGYTY. The CDR3 DNA reads TGTGCCAGCAGTTGGGTCAGTCGCCTTGGCTACACCTAC.

As regards this clonotype: The junction and the germline gene differ at one end; a read error may be behind it. The chain carries TRBV11-1 and TRBJ2-3; D might be TRBD1 (5 bases). The CDR3 runs 15 residues. Per the germline V gene, CDR1 is SGHAT and CDR2 is FQDESV (reference sequence). The DNA for the CDR3 is TGTGCCAGCAGCCAAATCAGGGCCCACACAGATACGCAGCAATTT. Translating it yields CASSQIRAHTDTQQF.

Remarks on this clonotype: Lacking the conserved final phenylalanine or tryptophan, this CDR3 likely reflects a read error. The chain couples TRBV11-2 to TRBJ2-1, with no clear D. This CDR3 is built from 16 residues. V was trimmed by 5 bases and J by 2 bases, leaving 16 bases between them. Germline V lookup: CDR1 SGHAT, CDR2 FQNNGV. Written as DNA, the CDR3 is TGTGCCAGCAGCATAGGGAAGGGTGGCACCTACAATGAGCAGTTCTTA. Translation gives CASSIGKGGTYNEQFL.

At least ten counts were recorded for this clonotype. J is TRBJ2-5 and V is TRBV5-5; 8 bases line up with TRBD1. Per the germline V gene, CDR1 is SGHKS and CDR2 is YYEKEE (reference sequence). With V trimmed by 0 bases and J by 2 bases, 0 bases remained unmatched. CDR3 length: 14 amino acids. CDR3 coding DNA: TGTGCCAGCAGCTTGGGGACAGGGCAAGAGACCCAGTACTTC. It translates to CASSLGTGQETQYF.

Many counts were recorded for this clonotype. This chain links TRBV6-2 or TRBV6-3 with TRBJ1-5; 8 bases line up with TRBD1. Trimming at V came to 6 bases and at J to 2 bases, leaving 3 bases not matched to a gene. Germline V lookup: CDR1 MNHEY, CDR2 SVGEGT. CDR3 length: 14 residues. The CDR3 DNA reads TGTGCCAGCAGCTTGACAGGGGGCAATCAGCCCCAGCATTTT. Protein: CASSLTGGNQPQHF.

Notes on this clonotype: Relative to the germline gene, one junction end is altered; a read error may explain this. This rearrangement joins TRBV28 to TRBJ1-2, with TRBD1 matching 8 bases. There are 17 residues in the CDR3. Germline V CDR1 and CDR2: MDHEN, SYDVKM. In DNA, the CDR3 is TGTGCCAGCAGTTCTCCGGGACAGGCGGCTTATCCCTATGACTACACCTTC. This sequence encodes CASSSPGQAAYPYDYTF.

This clonotype has at least ten counts. V is TRBV6-1 and J is TRBJ1-2; unclear D gene. CDR1 and CDR2 from the germline V gene are MNHNS and SASEGT. This CDR3 contains 13 residues. V was trimmed by 4 bases and J by 0 bases, leaving 6 bases between them. The CDR3 DNA reads TGTGCCAGCAGTGCGAGAGCTAACTATGGCTACACCTTC. Its translation: CASSARANYGYTF.

The genes are TRBV20-1 and TRBJ1-5, with 8 nucleotides matching TRBD1. Matching the DNA end better, TRBJ2-3 makes the J call doubtful. The CDR3 has 15 residues. Germline V CDR1 and CDR2: DFQATT, SNEGSKA (reference sequence). The CDR3 DNA follows: TGCAGTACCCACTCGGTACAGGGGGACACCCAGCCCCAGTATTTT. Its protein is CSTHSVQGDTQPQYF.